The TCR beta chain under discussion was sequenced for a study of early T cells in non-severe SARS-CoV-2 infection. Study results and caveats: VDJdb-based annotation leaned toward anti-spike CD8 responses and missed private and CD4 specificities.

The CDR3 loop spans 15 amino acids. Germline V gene lookup returns CDR1 DFQATT and CDR2 SNEGSKA (reference sequence). The V and J ends lost 3 bases and 2 bases, in that order; junction bases with no gene match: 6. This clonotype was seen at least ten times. Its antigen is not known. TCRdb reprocessed the 5' RACE reads via MiXCR and lists one record per CDR3 protein. The sample shows 55,000 to 75,000 distinct CDR3 sequences, approximately 6.1% of them seen only once. The TCR comes from an adult who was a healthcare worker with PCR-confirmed SARS-CoV-2 infection or an uninfected control (not recorded which). The specimen comprised whole blood, sampled at baseline. The J gene is TRBJ2-3, the V gene TRBV20-1; 9 bases match TRBD2. The CDR3 is CSASLAGGLTDTQYF. CDR3 DNA: TGCAGTGCTAGCCTCGCGGGAGGGCTCACAGATACGCAGTATTTT.